Presented here are 12 T cell receptor beta chains from one specimen sequenced in a study of Graves' ophthalmopathy and Graves' hyperthyroidism. Amplifying from RNA transcripts, the study obtained TCR beta CDR3 regions. Investigators did first-round RT-PCR with HTBI primers, then second-round multiplex PCR. MiXCR, applied by TCRdb to the multiplex PCR reads, yields one record per CDR3 protein. This sample carries around 520,000 distinct CDR3 sequences, just under 40% of them seen once, and the ten largest clones take about 4.1%. The sequenced sample was peripheral blood or thyroid tissue (not recorded which). These receptors were collected from an adult man with Graves' hyperthyroidism.

At least ten counts were recorded for this clonotype. The CDR3 DNA reads as TGTGCCAGCAGCTCGAGCGGACAGGGCACCTATGGCTACACCTTC. It codes for CASSSSGQGTYGYTF. V and J are TRBV9 and TRBJ1-2, with TRBD1 matching 8 bases. The CDR3 is 15 amino acids. V shed 4 bases and J 4 bases; nucleotides not matched to a gene: 9. CDR1 and CDR2 (germline): SGDLS, YYNGEE.

This clonotype was recorded only once. Since a much larger clone is just one base distant, this may be a read error. As the CDR3 is not closed by the conserved phenylalanine or tryptophan, this likely results from a read error. This chain links TRBV20-1 with TRBJ1-1; TRBD1 might be the D (5 bases). This CDR3 is built from 11 residues. Germline loops: CDR1 DFQATT, CDR2 SNEGSKA (reference sequence). Trimming took 3 bases from V and 10 from J, leaving 12 bases between them. CDR3 in amino acids: CSASAGGVAFL. The CDR3 region has the DNA TGCAGTGCTAGTGCCGGGGGGGTAGCTTTCCTT.

V gene TRBV20-1 combines with J gene TRBJ2-3; TRBD2 aligns across 11 bases. V gave up 0 bases and J gave up 6 bases; unmatched junction bases: 11. CDR1 is DFQATT, CDR2 SNEGSKA, per germline (reference sequence). The CDR3 extends over 17 amino acids. For the CDR3, the DNA is TGCAGTGCTAGAGATAGACTAGCGGGGTCACTAGGGGATACGCAGTATTTT. Its protein product is CSARDRLAGSLGDTQYF.

A note on this clonotype: The CDR3 does not end in the conserved phenylalanine or tryptophan, so this is likely a read error. V gene TRBV5-1 combines with J gene TRBJ1-1, with D tentatively TRBD1 (6 bases). Per the germline V gene, CDR1 is SGHRS and CDR2 is YFSETQ. Trimming removed 0 bases at V and 1 base at J, with 10 bases between. The CDR3 is 15 amino acids. This chain's CDR3 is CASSLGPTGNTEAFL. The CDR3 DNA sequence: TGCGCCAGCAGCTTGGGGCCGACAGGGAACACTGAAGCTTTCCTT.

This clonotype was counted many times. CDR3 protein: CASSLRLASAYEQYF. In nucleotides, the CDR3 is TGTGCCAGCAGCCTAAGACTCGCGTCGGCCTACGAGCAGTACTTC. The chain couples TRBV6-1 to TRBJ2-7; unclear D gene. This CDR3 is 15 amino acids long. Germline-derived CDR1 and CDR2 are MNHNS and SASEGT. Trimming removed 6 bases at V and 2 bases at J, with 17 bases between.

V gene TRBV6-5 combines with J gene TRBJ2-7, with D possibly being TRBD2 (6 bases). The V end was cut by 7 bases, the J end by 1 base, with 17 bases between. The CDR3 consists of 15 residues. From germline, CDR1 is MNHEY and CDR2 SVGAGI. This chain's CDR3 is CASKPGLSLSYEQYF. The CDR3 DNA reads as TGTGCCAGCAAACCGGGACTGTCACTATCCTACGAGCAGTACTTC.

The chain is built from TRBV10-3 and TRBJ2-5, with TRBD1 matching over 8 bases. Trimming cost V 3 bases and J 5 bases; bases outside gene matches: 8. The CDR3 contains 15 residues. Germline V gene lookup returns CDR1 ENHRY and CDR2 SYGVKD. CDR3 DNA: TGTGCCATCAGTGACCCCCGACAGGGGCTGGAGACCCAGTACTTC. Its translation: CAISDPRQGLETQYF.

The table lists this clonotype with many counts. The chain joins TRBV24-1 to TRBJ2-7; D perhaps matches TRBD1 (6 bases). The V gene lost 1 base and the J gene lost 7 bases, with 10 bases spanning the gap. CDR3 length: 13 residues. Germline CDR1 reads KGHDR; CDR2 reads SFDVKD. In DNA form, the CDR3 reads TGTGCCACCAGTGATTTCGGCAGGGGAGAGCAGTACTTC. As protein: CATSDFGRGEQYF.

The rearrangement uses TRBV20-1 and TRBJ1-6; D possibly corresponds to TRBD1 (5 bases). The CDR3 extends over 14 amino acids. With 3 bases removed from V and 5 bases from J, the gap between germline ends came to 11 bases. In germline, CDR1 is DFQATT, CDR2 SNEGSKA (reference sequence). CDR3 coding DNA: TGCAGTGCTAGGGGGGGAGGGGATAATTCACCCCTCCACTTT. It is translated as CSARGGGDNSPLHF.

This clonotype was detected ten times or more. This chain joins TRBV5-1 and TRBJ1-2, with unresolved D. Trimming pared 2 bases from V and 0 bases from J, leaving 14 bases between. This CDR3 region has 16 residues. CDR1 and CDR2 (germline): SGHRS, YFSETQ. CDR3 sequence: CASSFTNDNSNYGYTF. CDR3 nucleotide sequence: TGCGCCAGCAGCTTCACGAACGATAACTCTAACTATGGCTACACCTTC. Combining the CDR3 with reference TRBV5-1 and TRBJ1-2 gives the whole variable domain KAGVTQTPRYLIKTRGQQVTLSCSPISGHRSVSWYQQTPGQGLQFLFEYFSETQRNKGNFPGRFSGRQFSNSRSEMNVSTLELGDSALYLCASSFTNDNSNYGYTFGSGTRLTVV.

This clonotype was seen repeatedly, ten times or more. The chain joins TRBV9 to TRBJ2-7; 7 bases match TRBD1. The CDR3 totals 14 residues. The germline CDR1 and CDR2 sequences are SGDLS and YYNGEE. The J segment lost 3 bases and the V segment lost 0 bases, leaving 3 bases of the junction unmatched. For the CDR3, the DNA is TGTGCCAGCAGCGTAGGACAGGGCTTCTACGAGCAGTACTTC. It specifies CASSVGQGFYEQYF.

This clonotype was seen many times. This sequence joins TRBV11-2 and TRBJ2-2; 8 bases map to TRBD2. The CDR3 length is 15 residues. The ends lost 1 base at V and 3 bases at J; junction bases unmatched: 1. Per the germline V gene, CDR1 is SGHAT and CDR2 is FQNNGV. The CDR3 region has the DNA TGTGCCAGCAGCTTAGTGCGGGGGGACACCGGGGAGCTGTTTTTT. Residues: CASSLVRGDTGELFF. The entire variable domain, with the rest obtained from reference TRBV11-2 and TRBJ2-2, is as follows: EAGVAQSPRYKIIEKRQSVAFWCNPISGHATLYWYQQILGQGPKLLIQFQNNGVVDDSQLPKDRFSAERLKGVDSTLKIQPAKLEDSAVYLCASSLVRGDTGELFFGEGSRLTVL.